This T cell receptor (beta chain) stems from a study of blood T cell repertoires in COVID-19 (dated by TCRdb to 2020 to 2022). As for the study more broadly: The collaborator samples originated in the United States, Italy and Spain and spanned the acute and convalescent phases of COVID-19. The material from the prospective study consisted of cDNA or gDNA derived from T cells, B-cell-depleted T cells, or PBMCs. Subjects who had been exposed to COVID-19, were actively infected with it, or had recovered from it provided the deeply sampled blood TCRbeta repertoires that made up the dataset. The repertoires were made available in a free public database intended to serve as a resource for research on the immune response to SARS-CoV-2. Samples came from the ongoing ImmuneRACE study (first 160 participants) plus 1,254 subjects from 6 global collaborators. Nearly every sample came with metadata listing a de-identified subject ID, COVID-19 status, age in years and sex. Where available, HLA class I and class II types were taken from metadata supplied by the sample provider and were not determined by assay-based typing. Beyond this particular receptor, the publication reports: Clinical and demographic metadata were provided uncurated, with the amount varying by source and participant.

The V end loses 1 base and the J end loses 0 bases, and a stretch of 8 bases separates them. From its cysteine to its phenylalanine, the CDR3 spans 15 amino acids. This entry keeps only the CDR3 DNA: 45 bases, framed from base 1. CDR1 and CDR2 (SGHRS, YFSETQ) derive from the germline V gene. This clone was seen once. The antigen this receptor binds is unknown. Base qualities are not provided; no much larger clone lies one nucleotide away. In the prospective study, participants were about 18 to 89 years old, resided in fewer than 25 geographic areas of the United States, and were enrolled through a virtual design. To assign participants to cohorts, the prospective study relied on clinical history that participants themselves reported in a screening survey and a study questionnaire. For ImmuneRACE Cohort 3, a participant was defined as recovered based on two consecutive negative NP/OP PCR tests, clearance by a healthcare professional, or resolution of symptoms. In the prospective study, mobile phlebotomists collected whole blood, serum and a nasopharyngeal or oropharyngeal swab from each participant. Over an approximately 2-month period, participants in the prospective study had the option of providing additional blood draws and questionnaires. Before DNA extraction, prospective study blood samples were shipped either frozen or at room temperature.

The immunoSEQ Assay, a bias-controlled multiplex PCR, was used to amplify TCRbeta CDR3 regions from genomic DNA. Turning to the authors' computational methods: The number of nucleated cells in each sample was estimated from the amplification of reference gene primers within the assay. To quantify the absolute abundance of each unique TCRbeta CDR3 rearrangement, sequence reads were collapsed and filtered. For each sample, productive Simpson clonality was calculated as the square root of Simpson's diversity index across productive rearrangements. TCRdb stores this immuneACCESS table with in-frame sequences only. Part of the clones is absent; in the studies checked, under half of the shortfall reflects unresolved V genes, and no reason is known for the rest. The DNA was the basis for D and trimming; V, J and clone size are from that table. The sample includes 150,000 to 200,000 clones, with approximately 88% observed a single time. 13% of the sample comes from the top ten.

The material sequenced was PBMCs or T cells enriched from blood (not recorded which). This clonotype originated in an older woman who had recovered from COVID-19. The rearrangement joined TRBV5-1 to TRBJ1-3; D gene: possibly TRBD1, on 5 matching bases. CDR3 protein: CASSLWGHSGNTIYF. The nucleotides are TGCGCCAGCAGCTTGTGGGGCCACTCTGGAAACACCATATATTTT.